This TCR beta chain was captured by sequencing in a study of Graves' ophthalmopathy and Graves' hyperthyroidism. RNA transcripts were the template, and TCR beta CDR3 regions were amplified from them. RT-PCR was first run with HTBI primers, then multiplex PCR in a second round. TCRdb processed the multiplex PCR reads anew with MiXCR; each CDR3 protein has one entry. This sample has 400,000 or so distinct CDR3 sequences, with approximately 15% found just once. The CDR3 runs to 15 residues. The ends were cut back, 1 base at V and 0 bases at J, with 9 bases in the middle. Germline values: CDR1 SGHTA, CDR2 FQGNSA. The table lists this clonotype with many counts. Hyperthyroidism patients, aged 18 to 65, were newly diagnosed, under 2 months' duration. From fresh peripheral blood, over 9 ml in volume, the PBMCs were obtained.

Input material: peripheral blood. The gene calls are TRBV7-2 and TRBJ1-2; the D is unclear. The sequence was obtained from a young woman with stable Graves' hyperthyroidism. DNA of the CDR3: TGTGCCAGCAGCTTAGGCTCAGTTCCTAACTATGGCTACACCTTC. Encoded protein: CASSLGSVPNYGYTF.